These 32 T cell receptor beta chains were all obtained from the same sample, sequenced in a study of control samples from healthy donors and cancer patients. TCRdb's copy holds only in-frame clones and misses some; the assay was immunoSEQ multiplex PCR. The sample lists 150,000 to 200,000 clones, just under 95% occurring once. Sequencing was carried out using blood. These receptors came from a man aged 18 to 30 in good health.

The V call is TRBV7-8, the J call TRBJ2-7; 7 nucleotides align to TRBD1. The CDR3 is 16 amino acids. Germline V gene data show CDR1 as SGHVS and CDR2 as FQNEAQ. J was trimmed by 1 base and V by 6 bases; bases with no gene match: 12. This CDR3 reads CASSLSRDRLSYEQYF. In DNA, the CDR3 is TGTGCCAGCAGTCTAAGCCGGGACAGATTATCCTACGAGCAGTACTTC.

This clone has a single count. DNA for the CDR3: TGTGCCAGCAGGAAACGGGACCGTCGAGATACGCAGTATTTT. Translation: CASRKRDRRDTQYF. V is TRBV28 and J is TRBJ2-3; perhaps D is TRBD1 or TRBD2 (5 bases each). The CDR3 runs 14 residues. The ends were cut back, 6 bases at V and 5 bases at J, with 15 bases in the middle. Germline lookup yields CDR1 MDHEN and CDR2 SYDVKM. Filled out from reference TRBV28 and TRBJ2-3, the complete variable domain reads DVKVTQSSRYLVKRTGEKVFLECVQDMDHENMFWYRQDPGLGLRLIYFSYDVKMKEKGDIPEGYSVSREKKERFSLILESASTNQTSMYLCASRKRDRRDTQYFGPGTRLTVL.

The chain recombines TRBV25-1 with TRBJ1-4; TRBD1 agrees at 9 bases. V was clipped by 7 bases and J by 5 bases; unmatched bases: 5. Per germline, CDR1 MGHDK and CDR2 SYGVNS. The CDR3 is made up of 14 amino acids. In nucleotides, the CDR3 is TGTGCCAGCACCGGACAGGGGTGGAATGAAAAACTGTTTTTT. Translated, it gives CASTGQGWNEKLFF.

The rearrangement joins TRBV4-1 to TRBJ1-3; no definite D call. Between the trimmed V and J ends, which lost 4 bases and 0 bases, there was a span of 10 bases. The CDR3 length is 15 residues. Germline CDR1 reads MGHRA; CDR2 reads YSYEKL. DNA for the CDR3: TGCGCCAGCAGCCTACTTTTCGTCTCTGGAAACACCATATATTTT. Encoded protein: CASSLLFVSGNTIYF.

The chain combines TRBV29-1 with TRBJ2-7; weak D call: TRBD1 (5 bases). CDR1 is SQVTM and CDR2 is ANQGSEA in the germline V gene. The CDR3 extends over 12 amino acids. V was pared by 4 bases and J by 7 bases, with 14 bases between. In DNA, the CDR3 is TGCAGCGTTGGACAGTCCCCTAGGGAGCAGTACTTC. Protein product: CSVGQSPREQYF.

The CDR3 loop is CASSLIPGQIYEQYF. CDR3 bases: TGCGCCAGCAGCTTGATTCCGGGACAGATCTACGAGCAGTACTTC. The chain couples TRBV5-1 to TRBJ2-7; 7 bases agree with TRBD1. V lost 1 base to trimming and J lost 3 bases; unmatched junction nucleotides: 7. Germline lookup yields CDR1 SGHRS and CDR2 YFSETQ. The CDR3 is 15 residues long.

On this clone: Other DNA sequences in this specimen translate into the identical CDR3. J is TRBJ1-6 and V is TRBV12-3 or TRBV12-4; D is unresolved. The ends were cut back, 9 bases at V and 4 bases at J, with 4 bases in the middle. The length of the CDR3 is 11 residues. CDR3 amino acids: CASSYNSPLHF. CDR3 DNA: TGTGCCAGTTCGTATAATTCACCCCTCCACTTT.

The chain recombines TRBV7-8 with TRBJ2-7; possible D gene TRBD1, 5 bases. This CDR3 region has 12 residues. Trimming stripped 5 bases from V and 2 bases from J, with 7 bases between. The germline gives CDR1 SGHVS, CDR2 FQNEAQ. The CDR3 coding sequence is TGTGCCAGCAGCCTGGACACCTACGAGCAGTACTTC. As protein: CASSLDTYEQYF. The whole variable domain, remainder taken from reference TRBV7-8 and TRBJ2-7, is GAGVSQSPRYKVAKRGQDVALRCDPISGHVSLFWYQQALGQGPEFLTYFQNEAQLDKSGLPSDRFFAERPEGSVSTLKIQRTQQEDSAVYLCASSLDTYEQYFGPGTRLTVT.

The chain joins TRBV3-1 (or the pseudogene TRBV3-2) to TRBJ1-2; D is uncertain. V shed 4 bases and J shed 7 bases, with 10 bases lying between them. Germline V CDR1 and CDR2: LGHDT, YNNKEL (reference sequence). This CDR3 is 12 amino acids long. Here the CDR3 DNA reads TGTGCCAGCAGCCCAGAGGGCTTTGGCTACACCTTC. This translates into CASSPEGFGYTF.

The rearrangement joins TRBV6-5 to TRBJ2-2, with D perhaps being TRBD1 or TRBD2 (5 bases each). V shed 6 bases and J shed 4 bases, with 12 bases lying between them. The germline gives CDR1 MNHEY, CDR2 SVGAGI. The CDR3 loop spans 14 amino acids. The CDR3 bases are TGTGCCAGCAGCCTCGGGACGATCACCGGGGAGCTGTTTTTT. This codes for CASSLGTITGELFF.

The gene calls are TRBV6-5 and TRBJ2-3, with 7 bases aligning to TRBD2. This CDR3 is 14 amino acids long. With V trimmed by 5 bases and J by 2 bases, 4 bases remained unmatched. CDR1 MNHEY and CDR2 SVGAGI come from the germline V gene. The CDR3 coding sequence is TGTGCCAGCAGTCCTAGCGGTACCACAGATACGCAGTATTTT. This codes for CASSPSGTTDTQYF.

The rearrangement uses TRBV12-3 or TRBV12-4 and TRBJ2-7; D remains ambiguous. This CDR3 has 12 residues. The V and J ends lost 6 bases and 3 bases respectively, with 9 bases between them. The CDR3 protein is CASSRPYYEQYF. Written as DNA, the CDR3 is TGTGCCAGCAGCCGACCGTACTACGAGCAGTACTTC.

The chain employs TRBV6-6 and TRBJ1-3; 12 bases align to TRBD1. Trimming removed 5 bases from V and 2 bases from J; junction bases left unmatched: 7. The CDR3 runs to 17 residues. CDR1 is MNHNY and CDR2 is SVGAGI in the germline V gene (reference sequence). CDR3 region: CASSRSGTGGAGNTIYF. The CDR3 DNA sequence: TGTGCCAGCAGTCGATCCGGGACAGGGGGCGCTGGAAACACCATATATTTT.

This chain links TRBV18 with TRBJ1-1; unclear D gene. Trimming removed 6 bases at V and 2 bases at J, with 4 bases between. Germline CDR1 reads KGHSH; CDR2 reads LQKENI. CDR3 size: 11 residues. The CDR3, as DNA: TGTGCCAGCTCCCCAAACACTGAAGCTTTCTTT. Translated, it gives CASSPNTEAFF. Based on the CDR3 plus reference TRBV18 and TRBJ1-1, the full variable domain is NAGVMQNPRHLVRRRGQEARLRCSPMKGHSHVYWYRQLPEEGLKFMVYLQKENIIDESGMPKERFSAEFPKEGPSILRIQQVVRGDSAAYFCASSPNTEAFFGQGTRLTVV.

This clone was detected only once. V usage is TRBV5-4 and J usage is TRBJ2-2, with D perhaps matching TRBD1 (6 bases). This CDR3 is built from 14 residues. Germline V gives CDR1 SGHNT, CDR2 YYREEE (reference sequence). Trimming stripped 6 bases from V and 1 base from J, with 10 bases between. The DNA of the CDR3 is TGTGCCAGCACCCGGACAGAGAACACCGGGGAGCTGTTTTTT. Translating gives CASTRTENTGELFF. Complete variable domain (other parts from reference TRBV5-4 and TRBJ2-2): ETGVTQSPTHLIKTRGQQVTLRCSSQSGHNTVSWYQQALGQGPQFIFQYYREEENGRGNFPPRFSGLQFPNYSSELNVNALELDDSALYLCASTRTENTGELFFGEGSRLTVL.

The gene calls are TRBV10-3 and TRBJ2-7; D gene ambiguous. Trimming cost V 2 bases and J 3 bases, with 8 bases left between them. CDR1 and CDR2 (germline): ENHRY, SYGVKD. This CDR3 spans 13 amino acids. The CDR3 is CAISEGQIYEQYF. The DNA of the CDR3 is TGTGCCATCAGTGAGGGTCAGATCTACGAGCAGTACTTC.

The J gene is TRBJ1-3, the V gene TRBV18; the D is unclear. CDR3 size: 16 residues. CDR1 and CDR2 from the germline V gene are KGHSH and LQKENI. V was clipped by 3 bases and J by 0 bases, with 12 bases between them. The CDR3 DNA is TGTGCCAGCTCACCCTTCGGGAGTTTCTCTGGAAACACCATATATTTT. Residues: CASSPFGSFSGNTIYF.

The chain uses TRBV4-2 and TRBJ1-3; possibly TRBD1 for D (6 bases). V was shortened by 4 bases and J by 0 bases, with 13 bases between the two germline ends. This CDR3 comprises 16 residues. Germline assignment: CDR1 LGHNA and CDR2 YNFKEQ. The DNA of the CDR3 is TGTGCCAGCAGCCCTGTGGGGACAAGCTCTGGAAACACCATATATTTT. Translated: CASSPVGTSSGNTIYF.

This clone was detected a few times. For the CDR3, the DNA is TGTGCCAGTTCTCGGGAGCTTGGGCAGCCCCAGCATTTT. Amino acid sequence: CASSRELGQPQHF. The chain links TRBV19 to TRBJ1-5; D is unclear. Looked up from germline, CDR1 is LNHDA and CDR2 is SQIVND (reference sequence). CDR3 size: 13 residues. Between the trimmed V and J ends, which lost 8 bases and 7 bases, there was a span of 15 bases. The variable domain in full, with the rest retrieved from reference TRBV19 and TRBJ1-5, is DGGITQSPKYLFRKEGQNVTLSCEQNLNHDAMYWYRQDPGQGLRLIYYSQIVNDFQKGDIAEGYSVSREKKESFPLTVTSAQKNPTAFYLCASSRELGQPQHFGDGTRLSIL.

This clone was counted between two and nine times. V and J are TRBV10-3 and TRBJ2-7; D uncertain. Trimming took off 2 bases at V and 9 bases at J, with 20 bases between the two ends. The V gene's germline CDR1 is ENHRY and CDR2 SYGVKD. The CDR3 extends over 15 amino acids. In DNA form, the CDR3 reads TGTGCCATCAGTGAGAATAGTTTCACACCTCGCGCGCAGTACTTC. Protein sequence: CAISENSFTPRAQYF.

The V gene is TRBV7-6, the J gene TRBJ2-2, with 9 bases identical to TRBD2. Germline V lookup: CDR1 SGHVS, CDR2 FNYEAQ. There are 16 residues in the CDR3. With 5 bases clipped from V and 6 bases from J, the junction kept 10 bases outside the gene matches. DNA for the CDR3: TGTGCCAGCAGCCCCAGCCTAGCGGGATCGTCCGGGGAGCTGTTTTTT. Its translation is CASSPSLAGSSGELFF.

The chain is built from TRBV30 and TRBJ2-5; TRBD1 might be the D (6 bases). This CDR3 region has 12 residues. CDR1 GTSNPN and CDR2 SVGIG come from the germline V gene (reference sequence). Trimming left V 5 bases short and J 1 base short, with 8 bases between. Here the CDR3 reads CAWGQSQETQYF. CDR3 DNA: TGTGCCTGGGGACAGTCCCAAGAGACCCAGTACTTC. Variable domain in full (rest from reference TRBV30 and TRBJ2-5): SQTIHQWPATLVQPVGSPLSLECTVEGTSNPNLYWYRQAAGRGLQLLFYSVGIGQISSEVPQNLSASRPQDRQFILSSKKLLLSDSGFYLCAWGQSQETQYFGPGTRLLVL.

This chain links TRBV7-9 with TRBJ1-4, with 10 bases fitting TRBD1. Germline V lookup: CDR1 SEHNR, CDR2 FQNEAQ (reference sequence). This CDR3 contains 17 residues. V lost 1 base to trimming and J lost 2 bases; unmatched junction nucleotides: 4. The DNA for the CDR3 is TGTGCCAGCAGCTTAGGGACAGGGGGTAGGACTAATGAAAAACTGTTTTTT. It codes for CASSLGTGGRTNEKLFF.

CDR3 nucleotides: TGTGCCAGCAGCTACTGGACAGGGGGCAATCAGCCCCAGCATTTT. Protein sequence: CASSYWTGGNQPQHF. The chain has TRBV7-8 and TRBJ1-5; TRBD1 aligns across 9 bases. J was trimmed by 2 bases and V by 4 bases; bases with no gene match: 3. Germline V CDR1 and CDR2: SGHVS, FQNEAQ. CDR3 length: 15 residues.

The V and J genes are TRBV24-1 and TRBJ2-7, with 9 positions matching TRBD1. The CDR3 has 15 residues. V trimming: 7 bases; J trimming: 0 bases; junction bases outside the gene matches: 6. CDR1 and CDR2 (germline): KGHDR, SFDVKD. As DNA, the CDR3 is TGTGCCACCAGCCCCGGGACAGGGAGCTCCTACGAGCAGTACTTC. It specifies CATSPGTGSSYEQYF.

This clone occurred once. This rearrangement joins TRBV24-1 to TRBJ2-5, with 9 bases fitting TRBD1. The germline CDR1 and CDR2 sequences are KGHDR and SFDVKD. CDR3 length: 15 amino acids. J gave up 4 bases and V 11 bases, and 13 bases lay outside the gene matches. CDR3 DNA sequence: TGTGCCAGCATACCGGGACAGGGTGTTTCAGAGACCCAGTACTTC. Translated, it gives CASIPGQGVSETQYF.

The chain uses TRBV7-9 and TRBJ1-3; D possibly corresponds to TRBD1 (5 bases). The CDR3 spans 18 residues. V was trimmed by 3 bases and J by 0 bases, leaving 18 bases between them. The germline V gene has CDR1 SEHNR and CDR2 FQNEAQ (reference sequence). CDR3 coding DNA: TGTGCCAGCAGCTTCACGCTAGGGTTGGGACCCTCTGGAAACACCATATATTTT. Encoded protein: CASSFTLGLGPSGNTIYF.

The gene calls are TRBV10-3 and TRBJ2-2; 11 nucleotides line up with TRBD2. The germline V gene encodes CDR1 ENHRY and CDR2 SYGVKD. V lost 5 bases, J lost 3 bases, and 2 bases stayed unmatched. The CDR3 consists of 15 residues. The CDR3 sequence is CAISSSGGHTGELFF. Here the CDR3 DNA reads TGTGCCATCAGTTCTAGCGGGGGGCACACCGGGGAGCTGTTTTTT.

The J gene is TRBJ1-2, the V gene TRBV7-3, with D hard to call. The V and J ends lost 2 bases and 8 bases respectively, with 12 bases between them. Germline V lookup: CDR1 SGHTA, CDR2 FQGTGA. This CDR3 spans 13 amino acids. The CDR3 nucleotides read TGTGCCAGCAGCTTATCCTCGGGTCAAGGCTACACCTTC. Its translation: CASSLSSGQGYTF.

J is TRBJ2-1 and V is TRBV7-2; perhaps TRBD1 as D (5 bases). The germline V and J ends were trimmed by 2 bases and 9 bases, with 8 bases remaining between them. There are 12 residues in the CDR3. The germline gives CDR1 SGHTA, CDR2 FQGNSA. CDR3 region: CASSLSGIEQFF. The DNA for the CDR3 is TGTGCCAGCAGCTTATCAGGGATTGAGCAGTTCTTC. The complete variable domain, with remaining parts taken from reference TRBV7-2 and TRBJ2-1, reads GAGVSQSPSNKVTEKGKDVELRCDPISGHTALYWYRQSLGQGLEFLIYFQGNSAPDKSGLPSDRFSAERTGGSVSTLTIQRTQQEDSAVYLCASSLSGIEQFFGPGTRLTVL.

The chain employs TRBV7-9 and TRBJ2-7; TRBD1 is a possible D gene (6 bases). V gave up 5 bases and J gave up 6 bases, with 17 bases separating them. CDR1 SEHNR and CDR2 FQNEAQ come from the germline V gene (reference sequence). CDR3 length: 14 amino acids. The CDR3: CASSHRQEVAEQYF. The CDR3 region has the DNA TGTGCCAGCAGCCATAGACAGGAGGTGGCCGAGCAGTACTTC.

The V and J genes are TRBV27 and TRBJ1-5, with 7 positions matching TRBD1. Looked up from germline, CDR1 is MNHEY and CDR2 is SMNVEV (reference sequence). After removal of 5 bases from V and 6 bases from J, the junction contained 16 bases not matched to a gene. This CDR3 spans 17 amino acids. The DNA of the CDR3 is TGTGCCAGCAGTCCCACCCCGGACAGGTTCTTGGGTCAGCCCCAGCATTTT. Translating it yields CASSPTPDRFLGQPQHF.